These 14 T cell receptor beta chains came from one sample sequenced in a study of beta chain features in type 1 diabetes. The sequenced template was cDNA made from the entire isolated RNA. Generated by immunoSEQ multiplex PCR, the TCRdb table keeps only in-frame clones and is missing some. The repertoire holds 350,000 to 400,000 clones, with roughly 16% as singletons. Sequencing was performed on naive CD4+ T cells from blood. These receptors originate from a woman between 18 and 30 years old in good health.

This clone was seen a few times. This rearrangement joins TRBV7-2 to TRBJ2-1; 11 nucleotides match TRBD2. The J segment lost 10 bases and the V segment lost 5 bases, leaving 4 bases of the junction unmatched. This CDR3 comprises 13 residues. Per the germline V gene, CDR1 is SGHTA and CDR2 is FQGNSA. The CDR3 coding sequence is TGTGCCAGCAGCACCCGACTAGCGGGAGAGCAGTTCTTC. It yields the protein CASSTRLAGEQFF.

This clone was picked up a small number of times. The J gene is TRBJ2-1, the V gene TRBV25-1; 9 bases fit TRBD1. CDR1 MGHDK and CDR2 SYGVNS come from the germline V gene. The CDR3 is made up of 14 amino acids. Trimming cost V 6 bases and J 10 bases; bases outside gene matches: 10. DNA for the CDR3: TGTGCCAGCAGGACAGGGGGTCTACCCCGAGAGCAGTTCTTC. Translated: CASRTGGLPREQFF.

This chain joins TRBV2 and TRBJ2-3, with D hard to call. The germline V gene encodes CDR1 SNHLY and CDR2 FYNNEI. The CDR3 extends over 13 amino acids. V lost 1 base, J lost 2 bases, and 4 bases lay in between. The CDR3 DNA reads as TGTGCCAGCAGTGAAGAACACACAGATACGCAGTATTTT. Amino acid sequence: CASSEEHTDTQYF.

This clone has a handful of counts. The chain links TRBV6-6 to TRBJ2-7; 11 nucleotides align to TRBD1. J gave up 5 bases and V 4 bases, and 7 bases lay outside the gene matches. The CDR3 covers 15 residues. Germline lookup yields CDR1 MNHNY and CDR2 SVGAGI (reference sequence). The CDR3 bases are TGTGCCAGCAGTTGGGCCGGGGACAGGGGGGACGAGCAGTACTTC. Translating it yields CASSWAGDRGDEQYF.

This chain connects TRBV6-5 to TRBJ1-1, with D perhaps TRBD1 (5 bases). Trimming took off 6 bases at V and 6 bases at J, with 11 bases between the two ends. Germline-derived CDR1 and CDR2 are MNHEY and SVGAGI. This CDR3 has 12 residues. The chain's CDR3 is CASSGRDSEAFF. CDR3 nucleotides: TGTGCCAGCAGCGGACGGGACTCTGAAGCTTTCTTT.

V gene TRBV4-1 combines with J gene TRBJ1-5, with TRBD1 matching 9 bases. The germline gives CDR1 MGHRA, CDR2 YSYEKL. The CDR3 loop spans 16 amino acids. Trimming took 4 bases from V and 1 from J; bases not matched to a gene: 5. The CDR3 protein is CASSRPGTGSNQPQHF. The CDR3 DNA follows: TGCGCCAGCAGCCGCCCAGGGACAGGGAGCAATCAGCCCCAGCATTTT.

There are a few counts of this clone. This rearrangement joins TRBV5-1 to TRBJ1-1; 9 bases are a match to TRBD1. V gave up 1 base and J gave up 5 bases; unmatched junction bases: 3. CDR3 length: 14 residues. The V gene's germline CDR1 is SGHRS and CDR2 YFSETQ. The CDR3 loop is CASSLWTGVTEAFF. The CDR3 DNA sequence: TGCGCCAGCAGCTTGTGGACAGGGGTAACTGAAGCTTTCTTT.

The chain uses TRBV28 and TRBJ2-3; 10 bases match TRBD2. Germline assignment: CDR1 MDHEN and CDR2 SYDVKM. The CDR3 runs to 15 residues. The J segment lost 4 bases and the V segment lost 7 bases, leaving 8 bases of the junction unmatched. In DNA form, the CDR3 reads TGTGCCAGCACCGGGACTAGCGCCCCCCCAGATACGCAGTATTTT. Its translation: CASTGTSAPPDTQYF.

This chain links TRBV7-2 with TRBJ2-3; 11 bases agree with TRBD2. The CDR3 contains 15 residues. V dropped 3 bases and J dropped 4; count of bases not matched to a gene: 3. The germline gives CDR1 SGHTA, CDR2 FQGNSA. The CDR3 region is CASSLGLAEADTQYF. CDR3 bases: TGTGCCAGCAGCTTGGGACTAGCGGAAGCAGATACGCAGTATTTT.

The genes are TRBV18 and TRBJ2-7; D is possibly TRBD1 (6 bases). There are 13 residues in the CDR3. Trimming left V 3 bases short and J 5 bases short, with 11 bases between. Germline CDR1 KGHSH, CDR2 LQKENI. CDR3 region: CASSPSGQNEQYF. The DNA for the CDR3 is TGTGCCAGCTCACCGTCGGGACAAAACGAGCAGTACTTC.

The chain couples TRBV15 to TRBJ1-5; D is undetermined. CDR1 and CDR2 from the germline V gene are LNHNV and YYDKDF (reference sequence). CDR3 length: 17 amino acids. Trimming cost V 0 bases and J 0 bases, with 12 bases left between them. The CDR3 sequence is CATSRDLDTFSNQPQHF. The DNA of the CDR3 is TGTGCCACCAGCAGAGATCTTGACACCTTTAGCAATCAGCCCCAGCATTTT.

Only a few counts were recorded for this clone. The chain employs TRBV4-2 and TRBJ2-2; D is possibly TRBD2 (6 bases). CDR3 size: 16 residues. Germline values: CDR1 LGHNA, CDR2 YNFKEQ. V lost 1 base and J 1 base, leaving 10 bases between the germline ends. The CDR3, as DNA: TGTGCCAGCAGCCAAGCTAGCGTGATGAACACCGGGGAGCTGTTTTTT. It yields the protein CASSQASVMNTGELFF.

This chain's CDR3 is CASSPNRGEETQYF. The CDR3 bases are TGTGCCAGCTCACCAAACAGGGGGGAAGAGACCCAGTACTTC. The V gene is TRBV18, the J gene TRBJ2-5; TRBD1 matches 8 bases. V trimming: 2 bases; J trimming: 3 bases; junction bases outside the gene matches: 2. CDR3 length: 14 residues. The germline V gene encodes CDR1 KGHSH and CDR2 LQKENI.

This clone was observed a handful of times. V is TRBV30 and J is TRBJ1-2; 9 bases fit TRBD1. Germline V gene lookup returns CDR1 GTSNPN and CDR2 SVGIG (reference sequence). The CDR3 is made up of 17 amino acids. Unmatched junction bases numbered 15, after V lost 3 bases and J lost 4 bases. The CDR3 loop is CAWRLRQGGQGIYGYTF. CDR3 DNA: TGTGCCTGGAGACTCCGACAGGGGGGACAGGGTATCTATGGCTACACCTTC. Variable domain in full (rest from reference TRBV30 and TRBJ1-2): SQTIHQWPATLVQPVGSPLSLECTVEGTSNPNLYWYRQAAGRGLQLLFYSVGIGQISSEVPQNLSASRPQDRQFILSSKKLLLSDSGFYLCAWRLRQGGQGIYGYTFGSGTRLTVV.